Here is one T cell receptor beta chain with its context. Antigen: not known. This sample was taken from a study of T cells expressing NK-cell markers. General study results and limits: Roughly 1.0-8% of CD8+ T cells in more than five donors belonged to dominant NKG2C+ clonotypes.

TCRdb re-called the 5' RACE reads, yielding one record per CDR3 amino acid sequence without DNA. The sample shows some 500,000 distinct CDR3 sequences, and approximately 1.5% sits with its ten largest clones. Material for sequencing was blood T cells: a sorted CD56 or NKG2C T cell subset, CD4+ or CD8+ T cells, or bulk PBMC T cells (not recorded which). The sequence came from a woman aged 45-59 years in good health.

The CDR3 protein is CASSIGGQISEKLFF. The chain joins TRBV19 to TRBJ1-4; the D gene TCRdb calls, TRBD1, cannot be checked with no DNA. The germline V gene encodes CDR1 LNHDA and CDR2 SQIVND (reference sequence). The CDR3 has 15 amino acids. Supplemented by reference TRBV19 and TRBJ1-4, the full variable domain reads DGGITQSPKYLFRKEGQNVTLSCEQNLNHDAMYWYRQDPGQGLRLIYYSQIVNDFQKGDIAEGYSVSREKKESFPLTVTSAQKNPTAFYLCASSIGGQISEKLFFGSGTQLSVL.